This passage covers 2 T cell receptor beta chains from one sample sequenced in a study of OX40 agonist ivuxolimab in advanced cancers. Assay: immunoSEQ multiplex PCR; the TCRdb copy retains only in-frame clones and omits some. Found here are about 50,000 clones, 88% of them singletons; the top ten hold around 0.99%. The specimen comprised CD4+ or CD8+ T cells sorted from blood, sampled in a trial of the OX40 agonist ivuxolimab. The receptors were gathered from an adult with an advanced solid tumor such as melanoma, head and neck, liver or kidney cancer.

V gene TRBV5-6 combines with J gene TRBJ2-7; D is unresolved. Trimming pared 4 bases from V and 5 bases from J, leaving 10 bases between. The CDR3 extends over 12 amino acids. Germline V CDR1 and CDR2: SGHDT, YYEEEE. This CDR3 is CASSQLGNEQYF. The CDR3 region has the DNA TGTGCCAGCAGCCAGTTGGGCAACGAGCAGTACTTC.

The CDR3 region has the DNA TGCAGTGCTGCAGGGCCTCAGACCCAGTACTTC. Translated, it gives CSAAGPQTQYF. J is TRBJ2-5 and V is TRBV20-1; a possible D gene is TRBD1 (5 bases). The V and J ends lost 5 bases and 6 bases respectively, with 10 bases between them. From germline, CDR1 is DFQATT and CDR2 SNEGSKA (reference sequence). The CDR3 is made up of 11 amino acids.